A selection of T cell receptor beta chains follows, all from one sample in a study of a mutant IDH1 vaccine in newly diagnosed glioma. Profiling relied on immunoSEQ multiplex PCR, and the TCRdb table lists in-frame clones only, not all of them. The data hold under 80,000 clones, with 80% to 90% observed a single time. This specimen was PBMCs, taken from a glioma patient treated with radiotherapy, temozolomide or both. These receptor sequences come from a man aged 25-45 years with glioma. Each CDR3 is given with its conserved first and last residue. D genes are given only for firm matches. Clone size, where shown, is once, few, many, or a class for clones that have expanded.

J: TRBJ2-7; D: -; size: -; V: TRBV7-2; DNA: TGTGCCAGCAGCTTACATTGGGCCTCCGGCGGCGAGCAGTACTTC; CDR3: CASSLHWASGGEQYF
J: TRBJ1-5; D: -; size: -; V: TRBV7-2; DNA: TGTGCCAGCAGCTTAATTCGGGCAGGTAATCAGCCCCAGCATTTT; CDR3: CASSLIRAGNQPQHF
J: TRBJ2-5; D: -; size: -; V: TRBV7-9; DNA: TGTGCCAGCAGCAATGCGGGGGAGACCCAGTACTTC; CDR3: CASSNAGETQYF
J: TRBJ1-2; D: TRBD1; size: few; V: TRBV4-2; DNA: TGTGCCAGCAGCCCTCGGACAGGGGGCGGCTACACCTTC; CDR3: CASSPRTGGGYTF
J: TRBJ1-1; D: -; size: few; V: TRBV4-2; DNA: TGTGCCAGCAGCCCAGCAGTGATGAACACTGAAGCTTTCTTT; CDR3: CASSPAVMNTEAFF
J: TRBJ2-7; D: -; size: few; V: TRBV5-4; DNA: TGTGCCAGCAGCTCGGACGCATGGGGAAAGTACGAGCAGTACTTC; CDR3: CASSSDAWGKYEQYF
J: TRBJ1-4; D: -; size: -; V: TRBV2; DNA: TGTGCCAGCAGTGAAATGGCGGTGGCAACTAATGAAAAACTGTTTTTT; CDR3: CASSEMAVATNEKLFF
J: TRBJ2-3; D: TRBD2; size: -; V: TRBV5-1; DNA: TGCGCCAGCAGCTTATCTAGCGGGGGGCAGGATACGCAGTATTTT; CDR3: CASSLSSGGQDTQYF
J: TRBJ1-1; D: -; size: -; V: TRBV5-1; DNA: TGCGCCAGCAGTGGGGATTGGAACACTGAAGCTTTCTTT; CDR3: CASSGDWNTEAFF
J: TRBJ1-4; D: -; size: few; V: TRBV5-1; DNA: TGCGCCAGCAGCTTTAACCCCAATAATGAAAAACTGTTTTTT; CDR3: CASSFNPNNEKLFF
J: TRBJ2-1; D: -; size: -; V: TRBV27; DNA: TGTGCCAGCAGTTTCAACAATGAGCAGTTCTTC; CDR3: CASSFNNEQFF
J: TRBJ1-3; D: -; size: -; V: TRBV19; DNA: TGTGCCACTGGTGGGCTTCTCTCTGGAAACACCATATATTTT; CDR3: CATGGLLSGNTIYF
J: TRBJ1-2; D: -; size: -; V: TRBV6-1; DNA: TGTGCCAGCAGTGAAGGGGGAGACTATGGCTACACCTTC; CDR3: CASSEGGDYGYTF
J: TRBJ1-6; D: -; size: -; V: TRBV27; DNA: TGTGCCAGCCATACCCAGGTCATCCATCCCGGGCATAATTCACCCCTCCACTTT; CDR3: CASHTQVIHPGHNSPLHF
J: TRBJ1-2; D: -; size: -; V: TRBV27; DNA: TGTGCCAGCAGACAGGGCGGGGATGGCTACACCTTC; CDR3: CASRQGGDGYTF
J: TRBJ2-1; D: -; size: -; V: TRBV18; DNA: TGTGCCAGCTCACCACCGACTCGGGGGCCGTACAATGAGCAGTTCTTC; CDR3: CASSPPTRGPYNEQFF
J: TRBJ1-4; D: TRBD1; size: -; V: TRBV2; DNA: TGTGCCAGCAGTCCGGGGGACAGGGGTTCTGAAAAACTGTTTTTT; CDR3: CASSPGDRGSEKLFF
J: TRBJ1-6; D: -; size: -; V: TRBV29-1; DNA: TGCAGCGTTGAGGGCTCTGGCCATAGCTCCTATAATTCACCCCTCCACTTT; CDR3: CSVEGSGHSSYNSPLHF
J: TRBJ2-1; D: -; size: -; V: TRBV5-8; DNA: TGTGCCAGCAGCTTGGCGGGGCAGCTTTACAATGAGCAGTTCTTC; CDR3: CASSLAGQLYNEQFF
J: TRBJ2-5; D: -; size: -; V: TRBV10-1; DNA: TGCGCCAGCAGTGATGTGGGGCAAGAGACCCAGTACTTC; CDR3: CASSDVGQETQYF
J: TRBJ1-5; D: -; size: -; V: TRBV7-2; DNA: TGTGCCAGCAGCTCATTCAGCGGGGATCAGCCCCAGCATTTT; CDR3: CASSSFSGDQPQHF
J: TRBJ1-1; D: TRBD1; size: few; V: TRBV5-1; DNA: TGCGCCAGCAGCGTGGGGACAGGGGTTGATGCTTTCTTT; CDR3: CASSVGTGVDAFF
J: TRBJ2-7; D: TRBD1; size: -; V: TRBV19; DNA: TGTGCCAGTATGGACAGGTCCTACGAGCAGTACTTC; CDR3: CASMDRSYEQYF
J: TRBJ1-4; D: -; size: -; V: TRBV27; DNA: TGTGCCAGCAGCGCACGGAGTAATGAAAAACTGTTTTTT; CDR3: CASSARSNEKLFF
J: TRBJ2-7; D: TRBD2; size: -; V: TRBV6-1; DNA: TGTGCCAGCACCTCTGGGGGGGAGGGTAGCGGGGAGCAGTACTTC; CDR3: CASTSGGEGSGEQYF
J: TRBJ1-1; D: -; size: few; V: TRBV18; DNA: TGTGCCAGCTCACTCGACACGTCGGTCCGGGCGAACACTGAAGCTTTCTTT; CDR3: CASSLDTSVRANTEAFF
J: TRBJ1-3; D: -; size: -; V: TRBV7-8; DNA: TGTGCCAGCAGCTTGGGGTGGGGGCAAGGAAACACCATATATTTT; CDR3: CASSLGWGQGNTIYF
J: TRBJ2-1; D: -; size: -; V: TRBV10-1; DNA: TGCGCCAGCAGTGGGGGTGCCTACAATGAGCAGTTCTTC; CDR3: CASSGGAYNEQFF
J: TRBJ2-4; D: -; size: -; V: TRBV29-1; DNA: TGCAGCGTTCCAGGGGATGGAGCCAAAAACATTCAGTACTTC; CDR3: CSVPGDGAKNIQYF
J: TRBJ1-6; D: -; size: -; V: TRBV27; DNA: TGTGCCAGCACCCTCTTGGGGTCAGGGGATTCACCCCTCCACTTT; CDR3: CASTLLGSGDSPLHF
J: TRBJ2-2; D: -; size: -; V: TRBV4-2; DNA: TGTGCCAGCAGCCAAGTAGGTGGGGAGCTGTTTTTT; CDR3: CASSQVGGELFF
J: TRBJ1-2; D: TRBD1; size: -; V: TRBV5-4; DNA: TGTGCCAGCAGCGCGACAGGGTATGGCTACACCTTC; CDR3: CASSATGYGYTF
J: TRBJ1-1; D: -; size: -; V: TRBV19; DNA: TGTGCCAGTAGTAAGACCAGGGGAGGGAACACTGAAGCTTTCTTT; CDR3: CASSKTRGGNTEAFF
J: TRBJ2-4; D: -; size: -; V: TRBV5-6; DNA: TGTGCCAGCAGCCGGACCCCAGTACTAGCCAAAAACATTCAGTACTTC; CDR3: CASSRTPVLAKNIQYF
J: TRBJ2-3; D: -; size: -; V: TRBV5-8; DNA: TGTGCCAGCAGCTTCATTCACAGGGACTATAGCACAGATACGCAGTATTTT; CDR3: CASSFIHRDYSTDTQYF
J: TRBJ2-3; D: -; size: -; V: TRBV18; DNA: TGTGCCAGCTCACCACAGGGGAGTGTAAGAGATACGCAGTATTTT; CDR3: CASSPQGSVRDTQYF
J: TRBJ1-2; D: -; size: -; V: TRBV6-1; DNA: TGTGCCAGCAGTGAAACCGACGGCTATGGCTACACCTTC; CDR3: CASSETDGYGYTF
J: TRBJ1-4; D: TRBD1; size: -; V: TRBV18; DNA: TGTGCCAGCTCACCACCGGCCAGGGGGCCCTTTACAACTAATGAAAAACTGTTTTTT; CDR3: CASSPPARGPFTTNEKLFF
J: TRBJ1-1; D: -; size: few; V: TRBV11-2; DNA: TGTGCCAGCAGCTCAGGGAAAGCTTTCTTT; CDR3: CASSSGKAFF
J: TRBJ2-7; D: -; size: -; V: TRBV5-1; DNA: TGCGCCAGCAGCTTGTTGGGTCGGACTTCCTACGAGCAGTACTTC; CDR3: CASSLLGRTSYEQYF
J: TRBJ2-3; D: TRBD2; size: -; V: TRBV9; DNA: TGTGCCAGCAGCGTAGGAAGGGTGACTAGCGGGGTCCCCCCTACGCAGTATTTT; CDR3: CASSVGRVTSGVPPTQYF
J: TRBJ1-1; D: TRBD1; size: few; V: TRBV7-9; DNA: TGTGCCAGCAGCCCCGCGGGACAGGGGGTTTCGAATGCTTTCTTT; CDR3: CASSPAGQGVSNAFF
J: TRBJ1-5; D: TRBD1; size: -; V: TRBV6-6; DNA: TGTGCCAGCAGTTACAGGGACAGCTATCAGCCCCAGCATTTT; CDR3: CASSYRDSYQPQHF
J: TRBJ2-3; D: -; size: -; V: TRBV7-9; DNA: TGTGCCAGCAGCGGCCGCACAGATACGCAGTATTTT; CDR3: CASSGRTDTQYF
J: TRBJ2-5; D: TRBD1; size: -; V: TRBV10-3; DNA: TGTGCCATCAGTGGGACAGGGGGCCAAGAGACCCAGTACTTC; CDR3: CAISGTGGQETQYF